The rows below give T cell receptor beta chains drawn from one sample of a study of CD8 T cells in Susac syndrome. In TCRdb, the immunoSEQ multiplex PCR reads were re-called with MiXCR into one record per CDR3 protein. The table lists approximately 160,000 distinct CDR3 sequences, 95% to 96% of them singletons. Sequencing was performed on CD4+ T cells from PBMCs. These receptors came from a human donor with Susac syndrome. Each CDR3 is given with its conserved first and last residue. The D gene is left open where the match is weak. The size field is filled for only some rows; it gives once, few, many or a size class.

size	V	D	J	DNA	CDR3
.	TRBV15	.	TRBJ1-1	TGTGCCACCAGCCTAAAGTACACTGAAGCTTTCTTT	CATSLKYTEAFF
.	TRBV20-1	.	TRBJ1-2	TGCAGTGCTAGTCCCGTACAGGCTAACTATGGCTACACCTTC	CSASPVQANYGYTF
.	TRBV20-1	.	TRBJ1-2	TGCAGTATAAAACTGGCAGGGCCGATAAACTATGGCTACACCTTC	CSIKLAGPINYGYTF
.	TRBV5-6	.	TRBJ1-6	TGTGCCAGCAGCCTGATCGGGGCCCCTTCACCCCTCCACTTT	CASSLIGAPSPLHF
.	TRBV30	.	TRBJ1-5	TGTGCCTGGAGTGTACTGGGCGTCAGTCAGCCCCAGCATTTT	CAWSVLGVSQPQHF
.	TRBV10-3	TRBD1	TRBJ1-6	TGTGCCACCGGGTTCCGGGACAGAAATTCACCCCTCCACTTT	CATGFRDRNSPLHF
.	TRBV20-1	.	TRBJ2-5	TGCAGTGCTAGTAGCCAGCGGAGGGGTTTGGAGACCCAGTACTTC	CSASSQRRGLETQYF
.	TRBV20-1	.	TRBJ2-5	TGCAGTGCTAGTCCGCAGGGCTGGTACCAAGAGACCCAGTACTTC	CSASPQGWYQETQYF
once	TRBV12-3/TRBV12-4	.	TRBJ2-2	TGTGCCAGCAGTTTAAGGGGTTTCGTCGGGGAGCTGTTTTTT	CASSLRGFVGELFF
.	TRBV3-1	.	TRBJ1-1	TGTGCCGACCCCAACCCCAGCCTAGGGGACACTGAAGCTTTCTTT	CADPNPSLGDTEAFF
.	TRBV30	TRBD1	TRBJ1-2	TGTGCCGTACCGGGACAGCTATATGGCTACACCTTC	CAVPGQLYGYTF
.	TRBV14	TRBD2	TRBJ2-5	TGTGCCAGCAGTCGGACTAGCGCCTTAGAGACCCAGTACTTC	CASSRTSALETQYF
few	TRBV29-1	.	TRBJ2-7	TGCAGCGTTCTTCACAGAAATTACGAGCAGTACTTC	CSVLHRNYEQYF
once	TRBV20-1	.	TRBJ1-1	TGCAGTGCTACCGGGACGGAGAGCACTGAAGCTTTCTTT	CSATGTESTEAFF
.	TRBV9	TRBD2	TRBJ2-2	TGTGCCAGCAGTAGCGGGGGTCGGGCCGGGGAGCTGTTTTTT	CASSSGGRAGELFF
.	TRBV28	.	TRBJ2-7	TGTGCCAGCAGCAAACTTGACAGATCCTACGAGCAGTACTTC	CASSKLDRSYEQYF
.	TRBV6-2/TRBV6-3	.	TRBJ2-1	TGTGCCAGCAGAAACCCGATCACAGGGACCTCCTACAATGAGCAGTTCTTC	CASRNPITGTSYNEQFF
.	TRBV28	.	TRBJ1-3	TGTGCCAGCAGTTTAATTGGTGGCAGGGGACAAGGAAACACCATATATTTT	CASSLIGGRGQGNTIYF
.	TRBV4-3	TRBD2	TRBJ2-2	TGCGCCAGCAGCCAAGGGGGACTAGCAAGGGACACCGGGGAGCTGTTTTTT	CASSQGGLARDTGELFF
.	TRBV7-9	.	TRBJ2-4	TGTGCCAGCAGCTTTCAGGGGGGCATTCAGTACTTC	CASSFQGGIQYF
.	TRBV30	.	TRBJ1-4	TGTGCCTGGAGTGTAAACCGTAATGAAAAACTGTTTTTT	CAWSVNRNEKLFF
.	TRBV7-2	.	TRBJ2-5	TGTGCCAGCAGCGTCAGACGACTCGGGGAAGAGACCCAGTACTTC	CASSVRRLGEETQYF
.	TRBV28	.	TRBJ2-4	TGTGCCAGCAGTCCCTCAGGACCGCCACTAGCCAAAAACATTCAGTACTTC	CASSPSGPPLAKNIQYF
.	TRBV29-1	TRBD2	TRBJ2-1	TGCAGCGTGGGGGGACTAGCGGGGGGCTCGGTCAATGAGCAGTTCTTC	CSVGGLAGGSVNEQFF
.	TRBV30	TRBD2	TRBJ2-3	TGTGCCTGGAGTGTAGGGGCTAGCGGGAGAGACCCTAGCACAGATACGCAGTATTTT	CAWSVGASGRDPSTDTQYF
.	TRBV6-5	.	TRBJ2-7	TGTGCCAGCAGTTACTCTGGGGTGGACTCTCGGGAGCAGTACTTC	CASSYSGVDSREQYF
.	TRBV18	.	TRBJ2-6	TGTGCCAGCTCACCACCGGTAGCGTCTGGGGCCAACGTCCTGACTTTC	CASSPPVASGANVLTF
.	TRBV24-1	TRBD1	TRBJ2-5	TGTGCCACCAGTGACCGTCAGGGGGAAGAGACCCAGTACTTC	CATSDRQGEETQYF
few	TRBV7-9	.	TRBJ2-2	TGTGCCAGCAGCTCCGCAGGGTCCGGGGAGCTGTTTTTT	CASSSAGSGELFF
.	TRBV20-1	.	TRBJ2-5	TGCAGTGCTAGAGATCAACGGGGGCCCCAAGAGACCCAGTACTTC	CSARDQRGPQETQYF
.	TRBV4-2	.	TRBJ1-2	TGTGCCAGCAGCCAAGATCTGCAAGGAGGGGCACGAGGCTACACCTTC	CASSQDLQGGARGYTF
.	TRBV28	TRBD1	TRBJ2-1	TGTGCCACCAGGGGGCAGGGAGTTGGTGAGCAGTTCTTC	CATRGQGVGEQFF
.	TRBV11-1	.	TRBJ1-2	TGTGCCAGCAGCCAGGGAATTGATGGCTACACCTTC	CASSQGIDGYTF
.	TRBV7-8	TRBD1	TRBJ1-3	TGTGCCAGCAGCTTTAGGGGACAGGGGTCTGGAAACACCATATATTTT	CASSFRGQGSGNTIYF
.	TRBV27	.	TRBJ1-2	TGTGCCAGCAGTTCTCGCCCGGGACTAGAGGTAGACTATGGCTACACCTTC	CASSSRPGLEVDYGYTF
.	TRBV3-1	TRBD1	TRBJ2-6	TGTGCCAGCAGCAACCGGGACAGGAGATACTCTGGGGCCAACGTCCTGACTTTC	CASSNRDRRYSGANVLTF
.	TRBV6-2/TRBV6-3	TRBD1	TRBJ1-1	TGTGCCAGCACCCAGGGGGCCGAAGCTTTCTTT	CASTQGAEAFF
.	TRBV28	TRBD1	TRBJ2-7	TGTGCCAGCAGAGTAGGGACAGGGAGGAGCGGGGAGCAGTACTTC	CASRVGTGRSGEQYF
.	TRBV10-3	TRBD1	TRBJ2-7	TGTGCCATCAGGGCAGCAACGGGACAGGGGGACGACGAGCAGTACTTC	CAIRAATGQGDDEQYF
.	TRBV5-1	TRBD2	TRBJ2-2	TGCGCCAGCAGCCCCCGGCTAGCGGGATCGAACACCGGGGAGCTGTTTTTT	CASSPRLAGSNTGELFF
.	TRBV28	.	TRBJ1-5	TGTGCCAGCAGACCCGGGTACAGCAATCAGCCCCAGCATTTT	CASRPGYSNQPQHF
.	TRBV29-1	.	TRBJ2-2	TGCAGCGCACGAAAACAGGGTTCTCCCGGGGAGCTGTTTTTT	CSARKQGSPGELFF
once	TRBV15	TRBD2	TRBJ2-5	TGTGCCACCAGCTCTCGACTAGCGGGAGGGCGGGAGACCCAGTACTTC	CATSSRLAGGRETQYF
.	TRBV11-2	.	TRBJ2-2	TGTGCCAGCAGCCCGGGGGTTTCCCCCGGGGAGCTGTTTTTT	CASSPGVSPGELFF